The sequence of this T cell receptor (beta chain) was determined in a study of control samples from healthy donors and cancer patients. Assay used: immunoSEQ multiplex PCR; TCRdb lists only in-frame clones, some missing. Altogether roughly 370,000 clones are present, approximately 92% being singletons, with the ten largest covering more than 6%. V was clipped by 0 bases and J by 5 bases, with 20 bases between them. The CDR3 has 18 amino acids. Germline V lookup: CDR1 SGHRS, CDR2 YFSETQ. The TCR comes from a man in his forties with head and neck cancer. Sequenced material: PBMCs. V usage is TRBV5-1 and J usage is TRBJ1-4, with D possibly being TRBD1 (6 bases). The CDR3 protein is CASSLGIQFRGGNEKLFF. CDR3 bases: TGCGCCAGCAGCTTGGGAATACAATTCAGGGGTGGAAATGAAAAACTGTTTTTT.